This T cell receptor beta chain was identified in a study of T cell responses to AZD1222 COVID-19 vaccine. Assay: immunoSEQ multiplex PCR; the TCRdb copy retains only in-frame clones and omits some. The sample shows 100,000 to 150,000 clones, 90% of them seen only once. Of note for this clone: Its antigen is as yet unknown.

V lost 7 bases to trimming and J lost 4 bases, with 11 bases between them. CDR1 is SGHTA and CDR2 is FQGNSA in the germline V gene. The CDR3 covers 13 residues. Study observations and caveats: Mostly white British, mostly female donors; authors suggested clonal diversity may be underestimated.

The receptor's source is an adult in good health. The rearrangement uses TRBV7-2 and TRBJ1-3; perhaps TRBD1 as D (5 bases). Material: peripheral blood, obtained on day 0 of MenACWY control vaccination. CDR3 amino acids: CASTPEGGNTIYF. The DNA for the CDR3 is TGTGCCAGCACCCCTGAGGGGGGAAACACCATATATTTT.